The 2 T cell receptor beta chains below were found in one sample sequenced in a study of human T cells and chemical hapten exposure. TCRdb processed the RACE reads anew with MiXCR; each CDR3 protein has one entry. Among 85,000 to 100,000 distinct CDR3 sequences listed, approximately 10% were seen once. As for time point: pre-sensitization, week 0. Indicated treatment: therapeutic diphenylcyclopropenone sensitization with weekly scalp DPC. Sequencing used whole blood, obtained in connection with sensitization to the hapten diphenylcyclopropenone (DPC). The receptors were sampled from a woman aged 55 to 70 with alopecia areata. Some clones in this sample may be carry-over from other donors' samples.

This clonotype was recorded many times. The chain combines TRBV24-1 with TRBJ1-5; D gene unclear. The CDR3 is made up of 13 amino acids. CDR1 and CDR2 (germline): KGHDR, SFDVKD. V was trimmed by 7 bases and J by 0 bases, leaving 6 bases between them. The CDR3 reads CATSPNSNQPQHF. As DNA, the CDR3 is TGTGCCACCAGCCCTAATAGCAATCAGCCCCAGCATTTT.

V is TRBV3-1 and J is TRBJ2-1; possible D gene TRBD2, 6 bases. Germline-derived CDR1 and CDR2 are LGHDT and YNNKEL (reference sequence). Trimming removed 1 base from V and 4 bases from J, with 8 bases in between. The CDR3 spans 14 residues. In nucleotides, the CDR3 is TGTGCCAGCAGCCAAGGGGGGACTTACAATGAGCAGTTCTTC. It is translated as CASSQGGTYNEQFF.